In its sample, the clone carrying this T cell receptor beta chain was seen a few times. Its matching antigen is unknown. This specimen comes from a study of T cells in Graves' hyperthyroidism and ophthalmopathy. Authors of the study amplified TCR beta CDR3 regions from RNA transcripts. Carried out on the TCR CDR3, a first-round RT-PCR used the HTBI primer set. MiXCR, applied by TCRdb to the multiplex PCR reads, yields one record per CDR3 protein. The table shows under 700,000 distinct CDR3 sequences, with roughly 17% occurring only once. The study's findings and limits: Most clonotypes expanded in the thyroid (above 0.001) were also present in blood.

Germline V lookup: CDR1 MNHEY, CDR2 SVGAGI. The CDR3 sequence is 13 residues long. With V trimmed by 2 bases and J by 10 bases, 4 bases remained unmatched. Diagnostic decisions used clinical symptoms, serum thyroxine and TRAb, thyroid ultrasound and orbital computed tomography. The source is a woman aged 18-30 years with Graves' hyperthyroidism. The sequenced sample consisted of blood. The chain has TRBV6-5 and TRBJ2-1, with 8 bases fitting TRBD2. CDR3 DNA sequence: TGTGCCAGCAGTTACCGGACTAGCAGGGAGCAGTTCTTC. Translating it yields CASSYRTSREQFF.